This TCR beta chain was found in a study of cytomegalovirus exposure and HLA in healthy donors. The study's findings and limits: Later analysis placed DRB1 highest and HLA-C lowest in TCR association rates, which differed by HLA locus.

Remarks on this clone: The antigen is unknown.

The CDR3 is made up of 13 amino acids. Germline V gene sequence: CDR1 SNHLY, CDR2 FYNNEI. The PCR was carried out with 60 Vbeta primers and 13 Jbeta primers. The protocol was immunoSEQ multiplex PCR, while the TCRdb copy is restricted to in-frame clones and leaves out a portion. The data show around 300,000 clones, with roughly 89% seen just once and 2% to 3% held by the top ten. The sample was PBMCs. The clonotype comes from a woman younger than 30 in good health and CMV-seronegative. The J gene is TRBJ2-5, the V gene TRBV2, with 9 nucleotides matching TRBD1. The closer fit of TRBJ2-7 to the DNA end suggests the J call may be wrong. The CDR3 is CASRLGQGREQYF. As DNA, the CDR3 is TGTGCCAGCAGATTAGGACAGGGGCGCGAGCAGTACTTC.